A selection of T cell receptor beta chains follows, all from one sample in a study of beta chain features in type 1 diabetes. TCRdb's copy holds only in-frame clones and misses some; the assay was immunoSEQ multiplex PCR. The table shows about 160,000 clones, with 50% to 70% occurring only once. The sequenced material came from naive CD4+ T cells from blood. Receptors were obtained from a man between 25 and 39 years old with type 1 diabetes. Both conserved end residues are part of each CDR3. D genes are given only for firm matches. Not all rows give a size; the values are once, few, many and, for expanded clones, a class.

>TRBV2|-|-|TRBJ2-2
CASSERGSNTGELFF
TGTGCCAGCAGTGAGCGGGGATCGAACACCGGGGAGCTGTTTTTT
>TRBV29-1|-|few|TRBJ2-7
CSVADSGAYEQYF
TGCAGCGTAGCAGACAGCGGAGCCTACGAGCAGTACTTC
>TRBV5-1|-|-|TRBJ1-1
CASMTEMDTEAFF
TGCGCCAGCATGACAGAGATGGACACTGAAGCTTTCTTT
>TRBV9|-|-|TRBJ1-5
CASSVDSYQPQHF
TGTGCCAGCAGCGTAGACAGTTATCAGCCCCAGCATTTT
>TRBV4-3|TRBD1|-|TRBJ1-6
CASSRNPQGDNSPLHF
TGCGCCAGCAGCCGGAACCCGCAGGGGGATAATTCACCCCTCCACTTT
>TRBV29-1|-|few|TRBJ2-7
CSVVGDNSYEQYF
TGCAGCGTTGTAGGGGATAACTCCTACGAGCAGTACTTC
>TRBV30|-|few|TRBJ1-5
CAWSSASNQPQHF
TGTGCCTGGAGTTCTGCCAGCAATCAGCCCCAGCATTTT
>TRBV4-1|-|once|TRBJ2-6
CASSPQGRGASEGANVLTF
TGCGCCAGCAGCCCTCAAGGCCGGGGGGCCAGTGAAGGGGCCAACGTCCTGACTTTC
>TRBV30|-|-|TRBJ2-5
CAWRTRGGAETQYF
TGTGCCTGGAGGACCCGGGGCGGCGCAGAGACCCAGTACTTC
>TRBV9|TRBD1|-|TRBJ1-6
CASSVGFGETGFISPLHF
TGTGCCAGCAGCGTAGGCTTCGGAGAGACAGGGTTTATTTCACCCCTCCACTTT
>TRBV9|-|-|TRBJ2-5
CASSGHSGQETQYF
TGTGCCAGCAGCGGACATAGCGGACAAGAGACCCAGTACTTC